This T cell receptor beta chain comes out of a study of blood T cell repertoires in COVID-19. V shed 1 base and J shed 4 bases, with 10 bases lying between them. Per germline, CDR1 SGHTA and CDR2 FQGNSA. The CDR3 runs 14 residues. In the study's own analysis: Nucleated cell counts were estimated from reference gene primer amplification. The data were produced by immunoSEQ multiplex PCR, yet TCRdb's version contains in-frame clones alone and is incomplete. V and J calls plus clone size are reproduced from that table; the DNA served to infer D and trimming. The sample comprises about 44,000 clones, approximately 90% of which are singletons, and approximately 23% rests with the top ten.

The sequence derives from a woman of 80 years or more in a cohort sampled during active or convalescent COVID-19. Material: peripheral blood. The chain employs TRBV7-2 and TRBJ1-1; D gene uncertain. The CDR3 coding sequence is TGTGCCAGCAGCTTAGTCCGGTCGGGCACTGAAGCTTTCTTT. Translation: CASSLVRSGTEAFF.